One and the same sample provided the 21 T cell receptor beta chains below, sequenced in a study of CD8 T cells in ankylosing spondylitis. TCRdb re-called the 5' RACE reads through MiXCR, storing one row per CDR3 protein. In the table there are about 39,000 distinct CDR3 sequences, 9% to 12% of which are singletons. The sample consisted of blood, either unsorted or a sorted T cell fraction (not recorded which). These receptors were collected from a male donor with ankylosing spondylitis or in good health (not recorded which).

This clonotype was counted ten times or more. V is TRBV11-1 and J is TRBJ2-1, with TRBD1 matching 9 bases. The trim removed 4 bases at V and 8 bases at J, leaving 12 bases unmatched. This CDR3 has 16 residues. Germline CDR1 is SGHAT and CDR2 is FQDESV (reference sequence). CDR3 protein: CASSWGSDRGLHEQFF. Written as DNA, the CDR3 is TGTGCCAGCAGCTGGGGGTCGGACAGGGGTTTGCATGAGCAGTTCTTC.

This clonotype has a count of ten or more. The genes are TRBV3-1 and TRBJ1-3; no firm D call. Germline CDR1 LGHDT, CDR2 YNNKEL (reference sequence). V was clipped by 0 bases and J by 7 bases, with 4 bases between them. CDR3 length equals 12 residues. CDR3 residues: CASSQDANTIYF. The CDR3 DNA reads as TGTGCCAGCAGCCAAGATGCGAACACCATATATTTT.

This clonotype was seen ten or more times. The chain employs TRBV20-1 and TRBJ2-7, with 7 bases fitting TRBD2. The germline V gene encodes CDR1 DFQATT and CDR2 SNEGSKA (reference sequence). Trimming removed 7 bases from V and 7 bases from J; junction bases left unmatched: 16. This CDR3 is 14 amino acids long. CDR3 coding DNA: TGCAGTGTTACTAGGTGGGAGGGCCGTCGAGAGCAGTACTTC. Protein product: CSVTRWEGRREQYF.

In this sample, this clonotype turned up many times. The V call is TRBV6-1, the J call TRBJ2-7; 8 bases agree with TRBD1. Germline loops: CDR1 MNHNS, CDR2 SASEGT. The CDR3 sequence is 15 residues long. V gave up 2 bases and J gave up 5 bases; unmatched junction bases: 8. The CDR3 DNA sequence: TGTGCCAGCAGTGAATTTGAGACAGGGGACGACGAGCAGTACTTC. It codes for CASSEFETGDDEQYF.

This clonotype has ten or more counts. The V and J genes are TRBV11-2 and TRBJ2-1, with 8 bases lining up with TRBD2. The CDR3 consists of 17 residues. The germline CDR1 and CDR2 sequences are SGHAT and FQNNGV. J lost 4 bases, V lost 0 bases, and 8 bases had no gene match. The CDR3 sequence: CASSLDPSGSRYNEQFF. CDR3 DNA sequence: TGTGCCAGCAGCTTAGACCCCAGCGGGAGTAGGTACAATGAGCAGTTCTTC.

This clonotype appeared a few times. This chain links TRBV2 with TRBJ2-4; no firm D call. The germline gives CDR1 SNHLY, CDR2 FYNNEI. Deletions cut 4 bases from V and 0 bases from J, with 16 bases between. The CDR3 covers 17 residues. In DNA, the CDR3 is TGTGCCAGCAGTGGGACCCCGTGGGTCCTAGCCAAAAACATTCAGTACTTC. Protein sequence: CASSGTPWVLAKNIQYF.

This clonotype was detected ten times or more. The chain recombines TRBV20-1 with TRBJ2-7, with a tentative D call TRBD1 (5 bases). The germline V gene encodes CDR1 DFQATT and CDR2 SNEGSKA (reference sequence). Trimming removed 3 bases at V and 0 bases at J, with 9 bases between. The CDR3 runs to 13 residues. In nucleotides, the CDR3 is TGCAGTGCTAGGACAGTGAGCTCCTACGAGCAGTACTTC. As protein: CSARTVSSYEQYF.

This clonotype is medium-sized in the sample. This sequence joins TRBV7-3 and TRBJ1-1; a possible D gene is TRBD1 (5 bases). The CDR3 covers 16 residues. Germline lookup yields CDR1 SGHTA and CDR2 FQGTGA. V lost 2 bases, J lost 7 bases, and 20 bases lay in between. This chain's CDR3 is CASSLFLGTPDNEAFF. DNA of the CDR3: TGTGCCAGCAGCTTATTTCTGGGGACCCCAGATAATGAAGCTTTCTTT.

V gene TRBV7-9 combines with J gene TRBJ2-7, with D tentatively TRBD1 or TRBD2 (5 bases each). The length of the CDR3 is 12 residues. Germline values: CDR1 SEHNR, CDR2 FQNEAQ (reference sequence). The DNA of the CDR3 is TGTGCTGACCGGGACCCTTCCTACGAGCAGTACTTC. As protein: CADRDPSYEQYF.

In this sample, this clonotype turned up many times. The rearrangement links TRBV6-5 to TRBJ1-6; a possible D gene is TRBD1 (6 bases). Germline V gene sequence: CDR1 MNHEY, CDR2 SVGAGI. This CDR3 comprises 17 residues. The V and J ends lost 2 bases and 6 bases respectively, with 17 bases between them. This CDR3 is CASSYTHVGGGNSPLHF. DNA for the CDR3: TGTGCCAGCAGTTACACGCACGTCGGGGGCGGTAATTCACCCCTCCACTTT.

This clonotype was counted many times. This chain uses TRBV4-2 with TRBJ1-3; 10 bases map to TRBD1. The CDR3 extends over 17 amino acids. Looked up from germline, CDR1 is LGHNA and CDR2 is YNFKEQ. After removal of 0 bases from V and 3 bases from J, the junction contained 5 bases not matched to a gene. The CDR3 nucleotides read TGTGCCAGCAGCCAAGATGGGACAGGGGCGCTTGGAAACACCATATATTTT. Protein: CASSQDGTGALGNTIYF.

This clonotype occurred many times. V and J are TRBV20-1 and TRBJ1-6; D unresolved. CDR1 and CDR2 from the germline V gene are DFQATT and SNEGSKA (reference sequence). This CDR3 region has 14 residues. V was trimmed by 0 bases and J by 7 bases, leaving 10 bases between them. CDR3 region: CSARDYRENSPLHF. The CDR3 DNA sequence: TGCAGTGCTAGAGATTATAGGGAAAATTCACCCCTCCACTTT.

The gene calls are TRBV30 and TRBJ2-1; D not resolved. From germline, CDR1 is GTSNPN and CDR2 SVGIG (reference sequence). V lost 5 bases and J lost 2, with 13 bases in between. CDR3 length: 14 amino acids. This CDR3 is CAWGPPLAYNEQFF. The DNA for the CDR3 is TGTGCCTGGGGTCCGCCTCTAGCCTACAATGAGCAGTTCTTC.

This clonotype has at least ten counts. The chain uses TRBV15 and TRBJ1-2, with D possibly matching TRBD1 (5 bases). The V gene's germline CDR1 is LNHNV and CDR2 YYDKDF (reference sequence). The CDR3 loop spans 16 amino acids. V was cut by 0 bases and J by 4 bases, with 15 bases left in between. This CDR3 is CATSRDLSLGGYGYTF. CDR3 coding DNA: TGTGCCACCAGCAGAGATCTGTCCCTGGGGGGCTATGGCTACACCTTC.

This clonotype has a count of ten or more. The chain joins TRBV29-1 to TRBJ2-7; TRBD1 aligns across 8 bases. From germline, CDR1 is SQVTM and CDR2 ANQGSEA. V shed 3 bases, J shed 4 bases, and the junction held 5 bases outside the gene matches. This CDR3 comprises 13 residues. The CDR3 region has the DNA TGCAGCGTTGAGTGGCAGGGGGCTTACGAGCAGTACTTC. Translation gives CSVEWQGAYEQYF.

This chain joins TRBV6-1 and TRBJ1-2; D remains ambiguous. The germline V gene encodes CDR1 MNHNS and CDR2 SASEGT. V lost 6 bases to trimming and J lost 3 bases, with 17 bases between them. This CDR3 has 15 residues. CDR3 sequence (DNA): TGTGCCAGCAGAGCCGGCCCGAATGATTACTATGGCTACACCTTC. This gives the protein CASRAGPNDYYGYTF.

This clonotype was seen at least ten times. The chain has TRBV20-1 and TRBJ2-7; the D call may be TRBD1 or TRBD2 (6 bases each). CDR1 DFQATT and CDR2 SNEGSKA come from the germline V gene (reference sequence). V dropped 6 bases and J dropped 6 bases, with 27 bases sitting between them. The CDR3 sequence is 16 residues long. In nucleotides, the CDR3 is TGCAGTGCGCCTACCGGGCTCAAGGGGGGTAAGGGCGAGCAGTACTTC. Its protein product is CSAPTGLKGGKGEQYF.

This clonotype was seen many times. The rearrangement links TRBV2 to TRBJ2-2; 8 nucleotides match TRBD1. CDR1 SNHLY and CDR2 FYNNEI come from the germline V gene. This CDR3 is 13 amino acids long. The J segment lost 7 bases and the V segment lost 6 bases, leaving 4 bases of the junction unmatched. The CDR3 coding sequence is TGTGCCAGCAGCCTACAGGGGGTCGGGGAGCTGTTTTTT. It is translated as CASSLQGVGELFF.

This clonotype was seen repeatedly, ten times or more. This chain connects TRBV20-1 to TRBJ1-1; D unresolved. CDR3 length: 11 amino acids. V lost 3 bases to trimming and J lost 1 base, with 3 bases between them. Germline-derived CDR1 and CDR2 are DFQATT and SNEGSKA (reference sequence). CDR3 in DNA: TGCAGTGCTAGCCAGAACACTGAAGCTTTCTTT. Encoded protein: CSASQNTEAFF.

The chain employs TRBV19 and TRBJ1-5, with TRBD1 matching 7 bases. The ends lost 4 bases at V and 3 bases at J; junction bases unmatched: 6. CDR3 length: 15 amino acids. Germline CDR1 is LNHDA and CDR2 is SQIVND (reference sequence). CDR3 residues: CASSNLGQINQPQHF. DNA of the CDR3: TGTGCCAGTAGTAACCTGGGACAGATCAATCAGCCCCAGCATTTT.

At least ten counts were recorded for this clonotype. The chain uses TRBV28 and TRBJ2-3, with 10 bases aligning to TRBD1. The germline V gene has CDR1 MDHEN and CDR2 SYDVKM. CDR3 length equals 14 residues. The trim removed 5 bases at V and 6 bases at J, leaving 5 bases unmatched. CDR3 amino acids: CASSQTGGVDTQYF. DNA of the CDR3: TGTGCCAGCAGTCAGACAGGGGGCGTTGATACGCAGTATTTT.